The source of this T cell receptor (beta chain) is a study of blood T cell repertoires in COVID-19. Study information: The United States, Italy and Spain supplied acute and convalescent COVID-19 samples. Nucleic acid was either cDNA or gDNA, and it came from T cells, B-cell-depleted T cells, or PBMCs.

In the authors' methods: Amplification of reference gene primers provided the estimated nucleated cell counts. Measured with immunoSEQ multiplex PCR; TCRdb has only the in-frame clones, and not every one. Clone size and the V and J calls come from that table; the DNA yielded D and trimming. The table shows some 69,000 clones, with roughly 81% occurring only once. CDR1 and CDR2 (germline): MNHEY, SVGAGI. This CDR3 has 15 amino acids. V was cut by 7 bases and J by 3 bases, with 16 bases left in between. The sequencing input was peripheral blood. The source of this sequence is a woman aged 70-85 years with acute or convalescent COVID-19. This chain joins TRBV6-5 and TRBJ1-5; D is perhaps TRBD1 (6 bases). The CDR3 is CASTLDRAPNQPQHF. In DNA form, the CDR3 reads TGTGCCAGCACCCTGGACAGAGCGCCCAATCAGCCCCAGCATTTT.